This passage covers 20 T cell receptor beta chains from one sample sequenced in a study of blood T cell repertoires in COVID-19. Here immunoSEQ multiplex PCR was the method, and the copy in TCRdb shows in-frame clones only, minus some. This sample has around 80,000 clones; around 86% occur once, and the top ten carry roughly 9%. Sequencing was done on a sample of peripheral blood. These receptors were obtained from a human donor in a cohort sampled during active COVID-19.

In DNA form, the CDR3 reads TGCGCCAGCAGCAGAAGCGGGGGGGCCCCAGATACGCAGTATTTT. It encodes CASSRSGGAPDTQYF. This chain connects TRBV5-1 to TRBJ2-3, with 10 bases that match TRBD2. V lost 4 bases to trimming and J lost 4 bases; unmatched junction nucleotides: 6. The CDR3 runs 15 residues. CDR1 is SGHRS, CDR2 YFSETQ, per germline. Together with reference TRBV5-1 and TRBJ2-3, the CDR3 gives the full variable domain: KAGVTQTPRYLIKTRGQQVTLSCSPISGHRSVSWYQQTPGQGLQFLFEYFSETQRNKGNFPGRFSGRQFSNSRSEMNVSTLELGDSALYLCASSRSGGAPDTQYFGPGTRLTVL.

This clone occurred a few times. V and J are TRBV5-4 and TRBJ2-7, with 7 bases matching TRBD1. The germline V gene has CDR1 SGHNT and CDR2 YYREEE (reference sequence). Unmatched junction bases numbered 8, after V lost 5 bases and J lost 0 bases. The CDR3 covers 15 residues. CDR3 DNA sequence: TGTGCCAGCAGACGCGACAGGGACAACTCCTACGAGCAGTACTTC. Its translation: CASRRDRDNSYEQYF.

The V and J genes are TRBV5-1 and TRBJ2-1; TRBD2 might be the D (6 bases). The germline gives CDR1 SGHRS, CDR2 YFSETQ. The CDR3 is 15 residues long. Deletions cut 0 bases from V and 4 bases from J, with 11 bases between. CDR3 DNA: TGCGCCAGCAGCTTGGACGGAGGGGCATACAATGAGCAGTTCTTC. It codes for CASSLDGGAYNEQFF.

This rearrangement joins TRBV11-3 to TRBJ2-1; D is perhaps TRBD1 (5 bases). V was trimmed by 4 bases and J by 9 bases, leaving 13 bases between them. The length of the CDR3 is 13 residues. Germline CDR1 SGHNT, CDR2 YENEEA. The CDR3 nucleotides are TGTGCCAGCAGCTCCCTTAGGGGTACTGAGCAGTTCTTC. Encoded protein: CASSSLRGTEQFF.

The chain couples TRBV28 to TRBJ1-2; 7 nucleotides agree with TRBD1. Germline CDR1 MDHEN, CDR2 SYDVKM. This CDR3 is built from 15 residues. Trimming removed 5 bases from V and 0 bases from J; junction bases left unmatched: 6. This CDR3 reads CASSTPTGPNYGYTF. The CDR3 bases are TGTGCCAGCAGTACTCCGACAGGGCCTAACTATGGCTACACCTTC.

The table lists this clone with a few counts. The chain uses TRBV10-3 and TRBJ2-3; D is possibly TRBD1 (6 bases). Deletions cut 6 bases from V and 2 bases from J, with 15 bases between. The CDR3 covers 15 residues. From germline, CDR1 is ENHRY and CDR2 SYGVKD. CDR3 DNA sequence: TGTGCCATCAGCTCAACAGGGTTTCTCACAGATACGCAGTATTTT. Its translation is CAISSTGFLTDTQYF.

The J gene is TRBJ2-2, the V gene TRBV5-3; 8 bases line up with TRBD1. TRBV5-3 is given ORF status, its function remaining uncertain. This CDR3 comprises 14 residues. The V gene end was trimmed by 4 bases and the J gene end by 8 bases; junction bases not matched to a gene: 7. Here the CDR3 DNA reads TGTGCCAGAAGCGCCCAGGACAGGGCGGGGGAGCTGTTTTTT. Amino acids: CARSAQDRAGELFF.

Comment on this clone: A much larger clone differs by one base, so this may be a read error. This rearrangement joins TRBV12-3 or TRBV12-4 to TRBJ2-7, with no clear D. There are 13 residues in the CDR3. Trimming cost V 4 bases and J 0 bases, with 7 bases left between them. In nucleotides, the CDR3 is TGTGCCAGCAGTTGGGCCGGCTCCTACGAGCAGTACTTC. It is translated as CASSWAGSYEQYF.

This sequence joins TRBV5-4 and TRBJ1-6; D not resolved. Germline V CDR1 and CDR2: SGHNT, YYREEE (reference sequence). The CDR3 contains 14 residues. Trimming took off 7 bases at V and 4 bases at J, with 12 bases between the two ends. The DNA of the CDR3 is TGTGCCAGCCGGAATACAGCATATAATTCACCCCTCCACTTT. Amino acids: CASRNTAYNSPLHF.

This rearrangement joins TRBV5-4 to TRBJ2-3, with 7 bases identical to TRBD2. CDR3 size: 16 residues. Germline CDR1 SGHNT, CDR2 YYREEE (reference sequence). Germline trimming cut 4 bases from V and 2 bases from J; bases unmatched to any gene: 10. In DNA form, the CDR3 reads TGTGCCAGCAGCCCGGGAGGCGGGAGAGCCACAGATACGCAGTATTTT. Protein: CASSPGGGRATDTQYF. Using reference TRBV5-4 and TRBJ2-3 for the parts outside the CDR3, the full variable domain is ETGVTQSPTHLIKTRGQQVTLRCSSQSGHNTVSWYQQALGQGPQFIFQYYREEENGRGNFPPRFSGLQFPNYSSELNVNALELDDSALYLCASSPGGGRATDTQYFGPGTRLTVL.

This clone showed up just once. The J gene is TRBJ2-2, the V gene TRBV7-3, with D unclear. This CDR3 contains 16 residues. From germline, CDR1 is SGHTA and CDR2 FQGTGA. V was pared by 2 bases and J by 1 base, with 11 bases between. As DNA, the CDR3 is TGTGCCAGCAGCTTACAAATGGCTGAGAACACCGGGGAGCTGTTTTTT. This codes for CASSLQMAENTGELFF.

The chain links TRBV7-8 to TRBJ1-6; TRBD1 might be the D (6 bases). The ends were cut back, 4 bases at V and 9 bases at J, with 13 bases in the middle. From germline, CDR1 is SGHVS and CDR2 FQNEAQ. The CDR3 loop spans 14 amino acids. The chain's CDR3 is CASSSGRGTSPLHF. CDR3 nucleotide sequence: TGTGCCAGCAGCTCGGGAAGGGGGACTTCACCCCTCCACTTT. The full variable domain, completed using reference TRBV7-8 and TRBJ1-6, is GAGVSQSPRYKVAKRGQDVALRCDPISGHVSLFWYQQALGQGPEFLTYFQNEAQLDKSGLPSDRFFAERPEGSVSTLKIQRTQQEDSAVYLCASSSGRGTSPLHFGNGTRLTVT.

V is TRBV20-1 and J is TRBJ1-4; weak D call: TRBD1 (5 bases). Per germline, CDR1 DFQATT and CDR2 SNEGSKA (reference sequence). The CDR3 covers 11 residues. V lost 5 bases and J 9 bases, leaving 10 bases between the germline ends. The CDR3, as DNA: TGCAGTGCTCTAAAGGGGCAAAAACTGTTTTTT. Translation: CSALKGQKLFF.

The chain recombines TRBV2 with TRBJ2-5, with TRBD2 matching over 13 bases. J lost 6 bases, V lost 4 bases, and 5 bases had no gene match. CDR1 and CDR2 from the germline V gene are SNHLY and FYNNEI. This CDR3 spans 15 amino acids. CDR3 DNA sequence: TGTGCCAGCAGTGGGACTAGCGGGAGTTTAAAGACCCAGTACTTC. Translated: CASSGTSGSLKTQYF.

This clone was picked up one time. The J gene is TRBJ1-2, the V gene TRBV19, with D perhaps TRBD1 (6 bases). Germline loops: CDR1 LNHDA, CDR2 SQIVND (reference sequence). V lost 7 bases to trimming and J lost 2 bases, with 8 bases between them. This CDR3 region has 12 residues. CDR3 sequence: CASKDSNYGYTF. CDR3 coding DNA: TGTGCCAGTAAGGACAGCAACTATGGCTACACCTTC. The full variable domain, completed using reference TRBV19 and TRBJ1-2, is DGGITQSPKYLFRKEGQNVTLSCEQNLNHDAMYWYRQDPGQGLRLIYYSQIVNDFQKGDIAEGYSVSREKKESFPLTVTSAQKNPTAFYLCASKDSNYGYTFGSGTRLTVV.

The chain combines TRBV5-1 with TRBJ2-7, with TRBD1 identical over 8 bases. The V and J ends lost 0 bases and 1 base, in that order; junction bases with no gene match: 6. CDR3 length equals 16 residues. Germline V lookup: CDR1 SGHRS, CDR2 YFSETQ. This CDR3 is CASSLETGGNSYEQYF. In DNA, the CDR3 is TGCGCCAGCAGCTTGGAAACAGGGGGGAATTCCTACGAGCAGTACTTC. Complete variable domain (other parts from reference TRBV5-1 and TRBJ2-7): KAGVTQTPRYLIKTRGQQVTLSCSPISGHRSVSWYQQTPGQGLQFLFEYFSETQRNKGNFPGRFSGRQFSNSRSEMNVSTLELGDSALYLCASSLETGGNSYEQYFGPGTRLTVT.

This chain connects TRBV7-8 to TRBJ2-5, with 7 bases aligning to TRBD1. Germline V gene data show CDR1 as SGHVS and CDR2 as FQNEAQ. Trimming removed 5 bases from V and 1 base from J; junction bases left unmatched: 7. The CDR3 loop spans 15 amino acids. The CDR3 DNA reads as TGTGCCAGCAGCACCAAGGACAGGATCCAAGAGACCCAGTACTTC. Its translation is CASSTKDRIQETQYF.

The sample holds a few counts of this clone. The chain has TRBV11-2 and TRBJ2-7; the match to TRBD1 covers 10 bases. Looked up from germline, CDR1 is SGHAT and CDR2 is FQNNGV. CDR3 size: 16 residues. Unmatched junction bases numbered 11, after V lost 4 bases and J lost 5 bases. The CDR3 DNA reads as TGTGCCAGCAGCTGGCCGCGGACAGGGGGTAGGGACGAGCAGTACTTC. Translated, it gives CASSWPRTGGRDEQYF.

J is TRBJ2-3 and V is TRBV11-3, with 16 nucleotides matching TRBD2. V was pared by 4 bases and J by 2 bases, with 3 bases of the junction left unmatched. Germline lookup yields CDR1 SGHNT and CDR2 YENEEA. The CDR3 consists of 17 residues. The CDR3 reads CASSSGLAGGATDTQYF. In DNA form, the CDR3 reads TGTGCCAGCAGCTCGGGACTAGCGGGAGGGGCCACAGATACGCAGTATTTT.

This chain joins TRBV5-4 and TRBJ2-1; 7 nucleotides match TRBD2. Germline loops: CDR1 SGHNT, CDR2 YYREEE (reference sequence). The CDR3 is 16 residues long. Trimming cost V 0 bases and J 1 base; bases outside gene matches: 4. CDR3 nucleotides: TGTGCCAGCAGCTTGGCGGGGGGATCATCCTACAATGAGCAGTTCTTC. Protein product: CASSLAGGSSYNEQFF.